This T cell receptor (beta chain) is drawn from a study of CD8 T cells in Susac syndrome. With random hexamers, reverse transcription was performed on roughly 0.5 to 1 ug of RNA. TCRdb reprocessed the immunoSEQ multiplex PCR reads via MiXCR and lists one record per CDR3 protein. The data contain about 120,000 distinct CDR3 sequences, just over 95% of them singletons. This CDR3 is 11 amino acids long. Trimming pared 0 bases from V and 4 bases from J, leaving 4 bases between. CDR1 is DFQATT and CDR2 is SNEGSKA in the germline V gene (reference sequence). J is TRBJ2-7 and V is TRBV20-1, with unresolved D. Sequenced: CD4+ T cells from PBMCs. The TCR comes from a human donor with Susac syndrome. This chain's CDR3 is CSARDKYEQYF. In DNA, the CDR3 is TGCAGTGCTAGAGACAAATACGAGCAGTACTTC.